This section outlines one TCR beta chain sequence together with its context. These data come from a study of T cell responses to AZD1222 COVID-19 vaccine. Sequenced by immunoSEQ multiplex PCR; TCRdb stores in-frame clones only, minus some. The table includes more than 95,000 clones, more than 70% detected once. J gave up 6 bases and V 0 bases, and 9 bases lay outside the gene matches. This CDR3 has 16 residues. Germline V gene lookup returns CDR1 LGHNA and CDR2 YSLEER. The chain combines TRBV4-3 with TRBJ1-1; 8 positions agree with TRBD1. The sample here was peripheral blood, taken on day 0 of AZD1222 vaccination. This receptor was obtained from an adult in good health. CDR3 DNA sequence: TGCGCCAGCAGCCAAGATGTAACGCAGGGGGCTGCTGAAGCTTTCTTT. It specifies CASSQDVTQGAAEAFF.